The 4 T cell receptor beta chains below come from one sample, sequenced in a study of spatial heterogeneity in lung cancer (dated by TCRdb to between 2018 and 2021). Broader findings and caveats from the paper: The tumor nonsynonymous mutation count correlated with the number of expanded alpha and beta TCRs within the tumor.

The antigens for these receptors are not known. Libraries were built with 5' RACE. These reads were obtained on a NextSeq 500. The public reads were quality trimmed at Q25 with fastp and then assembled into clones with MiXCR by TCRdb, keeping productive beta chains. Each CDR3 protein appears once, grouped with its most common genes and DNA. This sample comprises 5,500 to 6,000 distinct CDR3 sequences, 15% to 20% of them detected only once. More than 12% of the sample goes to the ten largest clones. The sample's time point label, decoded: sample taken at primary tumor resection. Sequencing used lung tumor tissue, obtained at surgery. These receptors came from a male donor with early-stage non-small cell lung cancer.

This clonotype is judged medium-sized. The V and J genes are TRBV7-2 and TRBJ1-1; D remains ambiguous. The CDR3 sequence is 14 residues long. With 1 base removed from V and 4 bases from J, the gap between germline ends came to 10 bases. Looked up from germline, CDR1 is SGHTA and CDR2 is FQGNSA. The CDR3 loop is CASSLGGLGTEAFF. In nucleotides, the CDR3 is TGTGCCAGCAGCTTAGGAGGGTTGGGCACTGAAGCTTTCTTT.

This sequence joins TRBV5-1 and TRBJ2-7, with D unclear. This CDR3 contains 13 residues. The germline gives CDR1 SGHRS, CDR2 YFSETQ. V was trimmed by 0 bases and J by 3 bases, leaving 7 bases between them. The chain's CDR3 is CASSLEMFYEQYF. CDR3 DNA sequence: TGCGCCAGCAGCTTGGAAATGTTCTACGAGCAGTACTTC.

This clonotype is termed medium-sized. The chain employs TRBV12-3 or TRBV12-4 and TRBJ2-6; D is uncertain. Trimming took off 6 bases at V and 2 bases at J, with 8 bases between the two ends. This CDR3 is built from 14 residues. This chain's CDR3 is CASSQRAGANVLTF. CDR3 coding DNA: TGTGCCAGCAGCCAACGGGCTGGGGCCAACGTCCTGACTTTC.

The genes are TRBV20-1 and TRBJ2-7; 12 bases line up with TRBD2. Trimming removed 2 bases from V and 2 bases from J; junction bases left unmatched: 7. The CDR3 length is 16 residues. Germline lookup yields CDR1 DFQATT and CDR2 SNEGSKA (reference sequence). The CDR3: CSARSVTSGRAYEQYF. The CDR3 DNA is TGCAGTGCTAGATCCGTGACTAGCGGGAGAGCCTACGAGCAGTACTTC.